The TCR beta chain described here comes from a study of T cell responses to AZD1222 COVID-19 vaccine. Whole-study results and caveats: White British ancestry dominated among donors, who included more females, and clonal diversity was possibly underestimated. No repertoire was sampled before or during the peak T cell response, only after it.

Assay: immunoSEQ multiplex PCR; the TCRdb copy retains only in-frame clones and omits some. There are 85,000 to 120,000 clones in the sample; about 88% occur only once, and 5% lies in the top ten. This clone was counted once. Its antigen is still unknown. CDR1 is SEHNR and CDR2 is FQNEAQ in the germline V gene (reference sequence). This CDR3 has 15 residues. Trimming stripped 8 bases from V and 0 bases from J, with 15 bases between. The sample here was peripheral blood, taken on day 0 of AZD1222 vaccination. This sequence originates from an adult in good health. The chain has TRBV7-9 and TRBJ2-3; D remains ambiguous. CDR3 bases: TGTGCCAGCGCACGACCATTCTCTAGCACAGATACGCAGTATTTT. Its translation is CASARPFSSTDTQYF. The entire variable domain, with the rest obtained from reference TRBV7-9 and TRBJ2-3, is as follows: DTGVSQNPRHKITKRGQNVTFRCDPISEHNRLYWYRQTLGQGPEFLTYFQNEAQLEKSRLLSDRFSAERPKGSFSTLEIQRTEQGDSAMYLCASARPFSSTDTQYFGPGTRLTVL.